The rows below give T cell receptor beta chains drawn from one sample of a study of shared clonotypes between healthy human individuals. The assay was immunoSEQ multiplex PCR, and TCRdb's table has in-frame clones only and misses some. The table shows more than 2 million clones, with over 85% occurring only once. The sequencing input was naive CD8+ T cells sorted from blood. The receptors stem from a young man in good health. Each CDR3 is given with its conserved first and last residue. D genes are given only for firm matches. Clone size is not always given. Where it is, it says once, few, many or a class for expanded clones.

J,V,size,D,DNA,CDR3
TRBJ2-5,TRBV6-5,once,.,TGTGCCAGCAGTACCCTGGGGGGCCAAGAGACCCAGTACTTC,CASSTLGGQETQYF
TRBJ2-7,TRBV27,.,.,TGTGCCAGCAACTCGGTGGGGTTCCACGAGCAGTACTTC,CASNSVGFHEQYF
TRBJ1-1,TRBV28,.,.,TGTGCCAGCAAGAGGGAGCTGAACACTGAAGCTTTCTTT,CASKRELNTEAFF
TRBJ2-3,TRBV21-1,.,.,TGTGCCAGCAGCATAACTAGTCCCCAGGCTACGCAGTATTTT,CASSITSPQATQYF
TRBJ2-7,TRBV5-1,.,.,TGCGCCAGCAGATGGGGTTGGTCCTACGAGCAGTACTTC,CASRWGWSYEQYF
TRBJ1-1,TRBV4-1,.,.,TGCGCCAGCAGCCTCAGGGTGGGGGCTGAAGCTTTCTTT,CASSLRVGAEAFF
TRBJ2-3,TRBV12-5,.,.,TGTGCTAGTGGTCCTCCCGGGGGCATTAGGTATTTT,CASGPPGGIRYF
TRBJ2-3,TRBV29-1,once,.,TGCAGCGCGACCCTCTTGGGCACAGATACGCAGTATTTT,CSATLLGTDTQYF
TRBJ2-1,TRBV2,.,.,TGTGCCAGCAGAATGCCCGGGACTCGAAACAATGAGCAGTTCTTC,CASRMPGTRNNEQFF
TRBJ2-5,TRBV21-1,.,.,TGTGCCAGCAGCGATACCGGGACTAGCGGGAGAGGGGAGACCCAGTACTTC,CASSDTGTSGRGETQYF
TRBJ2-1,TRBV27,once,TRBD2,TGTGCCAGCAGTTTATCGTGGGGGGGATCCTACAATGAGCAGTTCTTC,CASSLSWGGSYNEQFF
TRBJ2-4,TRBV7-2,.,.,TGTGCCAGCAGCTTAGGAGCAGGGTGGGACATTCAGTACTTC,CASSLGAGWDIQYF
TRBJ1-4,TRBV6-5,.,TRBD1,TGTGCCACCCAGGGGGGTCTTAATGAAAAACTGTTTTTT,CATQGGLNEKLFF
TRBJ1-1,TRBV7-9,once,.,TGTGCCAGCAGCCACGACGGAGTTAACACTGAAGCTTTCTTT,CASSHDGVNTEAFF
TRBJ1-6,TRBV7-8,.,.,TGTGCCAGCAGCCAGGGGATCTTCAGCTATTCACCCCTCCACTTT,CASSQGIFSYSPLHF
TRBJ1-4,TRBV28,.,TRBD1,TGTGCCAGCAGTTTAGGACAGGGGGTAAATGAAAAACTGTTTTTT,CASSLGQGVNEKLFF
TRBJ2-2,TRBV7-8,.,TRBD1,TGTGCCAGCAGCTTAGCCGGGACAGGGGTTTCCGGGGAGCTGTTTTTT,CASSLAGTGVSGELFF
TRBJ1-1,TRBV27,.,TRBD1,TGTGCCAGCAGTCCCCAGCGGGTACAGGGGGACACTGAAGCTTTCTTT,CASSPQRVQGDTEAFF
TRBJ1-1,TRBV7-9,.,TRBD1,TGTGCCAGCAGCCGGGGACAGGGACTAAACACTGAAGCTTTCTTT,CASSRGQGLNTEAFF
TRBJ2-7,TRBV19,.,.,TGTGCCAGTAGTATGACAGCCGAGGGCAACGAGCAGTACTTC,CASSMTAEGNEQYF
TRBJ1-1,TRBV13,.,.,TGTGCCAGCAGCTCGGGGGGAAACACTGAAGCTTTCTTT,CASSSGGNTEAFF
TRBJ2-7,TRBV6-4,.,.,TGTGCCAGCAGTGACGAACAGGAGATCTACGAGCAGTACTTC,CASSDEQEIYEQYF
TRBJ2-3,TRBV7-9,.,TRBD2,TGTGCCAGCAGCTCCCCCGGGACTAGGAACCCGGGCACAGATACGCAGTATTTT,CASSSPGTRNPGTDTQYF
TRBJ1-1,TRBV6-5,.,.,TGTGCCAGCAGGCCCGGGACATCACTTGAAGCTTTCTTT,CASRPGTSLEAFF